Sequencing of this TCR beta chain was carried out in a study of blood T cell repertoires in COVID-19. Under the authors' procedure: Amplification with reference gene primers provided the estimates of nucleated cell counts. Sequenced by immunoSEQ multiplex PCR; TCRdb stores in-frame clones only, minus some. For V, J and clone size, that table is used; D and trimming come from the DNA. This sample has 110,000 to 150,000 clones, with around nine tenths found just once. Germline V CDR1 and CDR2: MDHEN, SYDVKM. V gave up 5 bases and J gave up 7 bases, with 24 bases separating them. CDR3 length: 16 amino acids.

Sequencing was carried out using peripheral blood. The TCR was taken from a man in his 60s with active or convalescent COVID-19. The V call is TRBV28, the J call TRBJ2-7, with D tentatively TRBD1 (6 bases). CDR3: CASSPTTGNSPLEQYF. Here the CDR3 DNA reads TGTGCCAGCAGTCCAACGACAGGTAATTCCCCATTGGAGCAGTACTTC.